This T cell receptor (beta chain) was identified in a study of cytomegalovirus exposure and HLA in healthy donors. Study-wide background: An earlier analysis found roughly 100 million unique TCR beta sequences from about 190 million T cells.

The PCR ran on 60 Vbeta and 13 Jbeta primers. Clones were read by immunoSEQ multiplex PCR, and TCRdb kept only the in-frame ones, dropping some. The sample holds 150,000 to 200,000 clones, roughly 80% seen once. The CDR3 runs 17 residues. Germline assignment: CDR1 SEHNR and CDR2 FQNEAQ (reference sequence). V was pared by 5 bases and J by 0 bases, with 5 bases of the junction left unmatched. With regard to this clone: The antigen is undetermined.

General study findings and limits: Later analysis identified a missense DCLRE1C variant that was linked to TCR beta V- and J-gene trimming. For most TCR sequences rarity was the rule, although some public TCRs occurred in many donors. Cytomegalovirus association was listed for around 170 TCR beta chains.

The sequence was obtained from a woman aged 18-29 years in good health and CMV-seronegative. V gene TRBV7-9 combines with J gene TRBJ2-2; 11 bases fit TRBD2. The sample was PBMCs. The CDR3 region has the DNA TGTGCCAGCAGCCTGCCGGGACTAGCGGCGAACACCGGGGAGCTGTTTTTT. Amino acid sequence: CASSLPGLAANTGELFF. Looking up the rest from reference TRBV7-9 and TRBJ2-2 gives the full variable domain: DTGVSQNPRHKITKRGQNVTFRCDPISEHNRLYWYRQTLGQGPEFLTYFQNEAQLEKSRLLSDRFSAERPKGSFSTLEIQRTEQGDSAMYLCASSLPGLAANTGELFFGEGSRLTVL.